This T cell receptor beta chain was recovered during a study of blood T cells in healthy people across ages. Next came a second PCR, run for about 6 to 12 cycles, which used a sample-barcoded 5' primer along with a J-beta primer mix. Template switching added a 12-random-nucleotide identifier to every cDNA molecule. Each sample provided no less than 3 million CDR3-containing paired-end reads. TCRdb reprocessed the 5' RACE reads with MiXCR, giving one entry per CDR3 protein. The data contain 1,500,000 or so distinct CDR3 sequences, approximately 59% of them singletons. Study-level results: Underestimates were what the diversity estimates from one million T cells were considered to be. Long-lived and aged donors differed, with more naive CD4+ cells and higher diversity in the long-lived.

This CDR3 is 14 amino acids long. Germline V gives CDR1 SEHNR, CDR2 FQNEAQ (reference sequence). The sample holds one count of this clonotype. Its antigen remains unknown. The chain carries TRBV7-9 and TRBJ2-1; TRBD2 matches at 10 bases. The end of the DNA aligns better with TRBJ2-7, so the J call may be wrong. The sequencing sample was made of blood. The clonotype originates from a man younger than 35 in good health. CDR3 region: CASSTLSGRYEQYF. DNA for the CDR3: TGTGCCAGCAGCACCCTTAGCGGGAGGTACGAGCAGTACTTC.